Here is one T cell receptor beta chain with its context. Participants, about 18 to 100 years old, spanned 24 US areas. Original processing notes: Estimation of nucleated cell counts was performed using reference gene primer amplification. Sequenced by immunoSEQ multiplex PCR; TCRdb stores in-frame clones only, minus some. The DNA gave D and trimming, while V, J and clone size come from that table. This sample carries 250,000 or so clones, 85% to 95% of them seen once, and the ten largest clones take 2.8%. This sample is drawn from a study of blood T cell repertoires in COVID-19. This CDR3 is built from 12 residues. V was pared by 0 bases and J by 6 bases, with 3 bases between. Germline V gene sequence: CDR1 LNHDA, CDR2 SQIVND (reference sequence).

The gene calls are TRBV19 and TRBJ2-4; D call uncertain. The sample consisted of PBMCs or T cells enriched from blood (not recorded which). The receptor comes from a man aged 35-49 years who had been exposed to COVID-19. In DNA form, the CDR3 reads TGTGCCAGTAGTATAGACTCAAACATTCAGTACTTC. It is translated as CASSIDSNIQYF.